The 12 T cell receptor beta chains given below trace back to one sample, sequenced in a study of T cells after yellow fever vaccination. TCRdb re-called the 5' RACE reads with MiXCR, one entry per CDR3 protein. The top ten clones hold roughly 18% of a sample with around 350,000 distinct CDR3 sequences, around 10% of them seen once. The sample in question was PBMCs, obtained on the day of the first yellow fever vaccination. The receptors here all came from a man younger than 35 who received the YFV17D yellow fever vaccine.

The chain has TRBV6-2 or TRBV6-3 and TRBJ2-1; 9 bases line up with TRBD2. The CDR3 contains 13 residues. The germline CDR1 and CDR2 sequences are MNHEY and SVGEGT. After removal of 6 bases from V and 13 bases from J, the junction contained 10 bases not matched to a gene. The CDR3: CASSQNSGGRQFF. CDR3 sequence (DNA): TGTGCCAGCAGCCAAAATAGCGGGGGCCGTCAGTTCTTC.

This clonotype was detected only a few times. The chain has TRBV29-1 and TRBJ2-3, with D possibly being TRBD1 (6 bases). The V gene's germline CDR1 is SQVTM and CDR2 ANQGSEA. V was trimmed by 4 bases and J by 2 bases, leaving 10 bases between them. The CDR3 is 13 amino acids. The CDR3: CSVGGQITDTQYF. The CDR3 region has the DNA TGCAGCGTTGGGGGACAAATCACAGATACGCAGTATTTT.

The chain is built from TRBV12-5 and TRBJ2-4; 10 nucleotides match TRBD2. CDR1 and CDR2 from the germline V gene are LGHNT and FRNRAP. The CDR3 extends over 19 amino acids. V was clipped by 3 bases and J by 2 bases; unmatched bases: 13. The CDR3 protein is CASGLRLAGAVVSKNIQYF. The CDR3 nucleotides are TGTGCTAGTGGTTTACGGCTAGCGGGGGCCGTCGTATCCAAAAACATTCAGTACTTC.

The rearrangement uses TRBV6-1 and TRBJ2-7; 11 nucleotides line up with TRBD1. CDR1 and CDR2 (germline): MNHNS, SASEGT. V lost 4 bases to trimming and J lost 3 bases; unmatched junction nucleotides: 5. The CDR3 sequence is 15 residues long. The CDR3 loop is CASSARDRGFYEQYV. DNA for the CDR3: TGTGCCAGCAGTGCCAGGGACAGGGGGTTCTACGAGCAGTACGTC.

This clonotype was seen ten or more times. V and J are TRBV30 and TRBJ2-5, with D perhaps matching TRBD1 (5 bases). The CDR3 covers 13 residues. Trimming cost V 2 bases and J 7 bases, with 14 bases left between them. Germline CDR1 and CDR2: GTSNPN and SVGIG (reference sequence). Written as DNA, the CDR3 is TGTGCCTGGAGTATCCAAGGGGTTGTGACCCAGTACTTC. It specifies CAWSIQGVVTQYF.

This clonotype was seen a handful of times. The chain links TRBV4-3 to TRBJ2-2, with D perhaps given as TRBD1 or TRBD2 (6 bases each). V was pared by 0 bases and J by 0 bases, with 17 bases between. Per germline, CDR1 LGHNA and CDR2 YSLEER. The CDR3 contains 19 residues. CDR3 nucleotides: TGCGCCAGCAGCCAAGAGTCGCTTAGGGGGGTGGCGAACACCGGGGAGCTGTTTTTT. Its translation is CASSQESLRGVANTGELFF.

This clonotype has more than one count but fewer than ten. J is TRBJ1-1 and V is TRBV10-3; 7 bases are a match to TRBD1. CDR3 length equals 12 residues. The germline gives CDR1 ENHRY, CDR2 SYGVKD. V was clipped by 6 bases and J by 6 bases; unmatched bases: 4. This chain's CDR3 is CAIRQGDAEAFF. Here the CDR3 DNA reads TGTGCCATCAGGCAGGGGGACGCTGAAGCTTTCTTT.

In its sample, this clonotype was seen a few times. The chain carries TRBV6-5 and TRBJ2-2, with 12 positions matching TRBD2. With 2 bases clipped from V and 4 bases from J, the junction kept 5 bases outside the gene matches. CDR1 is MNHEY, CDR2 SVGAGI, per germline. The CDR3 is made up of 17 amino acids. CDR3 sequence: CASSYPPSGGGTGELFF. CDR3 DNA: TGTGCCAGCAGTTACCCCCCTAGCGGGGGGGGCACCGGGGAGCTGTTTTTT.

V usage is TRBV7-6 and J usage is TRBJ2-2; D perhaps matches TRBD1 (7 bases). Germline CDR1 reads SGHVS; CDR2 reads FNYEAQ. The V end lost 4 bases, the J end lost 4 bases, and 13 bases lay between the germline ends. This CDR3 comprises 15 residues. The CDR3 protein is CASSSQGGPTGELFF. CDR3 in DNA: TGTGCCAGCAGCTCCCAGGGGGGACCCACCGGGGAGCTGTTTTTT.

This clonotype was observed many times. The V and J genes are TRBV7-2 and TRBJ1-2; 7 bases fit TRBD1. The CDR3 covers 16 residues. The germline V gene has CDR1 SGHTA and CDR2 FQGNSA. V shed 3 bases, J shed 4 bases, and the junction held 11 bases outside the gene matches. DNA for the CDR3: TGTGCCAGCAGCTTTGACAGGGAGTATTCCTCCTATGGCTACACCTTC. Translated: CASSFDREYSSYGYTF.

The gene calls are TRBV11-2 and TRBJ1-2; D is unclear. Germline V gene sequence: CDR1 SGHAT, CDR2 FQNNGV. There are 18 residues in the CDR3. V lost 0 bases to trimming and J lost 4 bases, with 21 bases between them. The CDR3 DNA reads as TGTGCCAGCAGCTTAGATCGGGGAGGGTTATCTTCATCCTATGGCTACACCTTC. Translated: CASSLDRGGLSSSYGYTF.

This clonotype has just a few counts. The V gene is TRBV20-1, the J gene TRBJ2-5; maybe TRBD1 (6 bases). CDR3 length: 14 residues. V was clipped by 1 base and J by 0 bases, with 9 bases between them. Per the germline V gene, CDR1 is DFQATT and CDR2 is SNEGSKA (reference sequence). CDR3 region: CSARAQGYQETQYF. DNA of the CDR3: TGCAGTGCTAGAGCTCAGGGGTACCAAGAGACCCAGTACTTC.